This T cell receptor (beta chain) was sequenced for a study of T cell responses to AZD1222 COVID-19 vaccine. Overall study results and limits: Samples come after the peak T cell response, not at day 14. Nearly half of spike-specific TCRs reportedly target unmutated variant regions.

Generated by immunoSEQ multiplex PCR, the TCRdb table keeps only in-frame clones and is missing some. Of tens of thousands of clones listed, roughly 81% are singletons. V was clipped by 3 bases and J by 11 bases, with 11 bases between them. This CDR3 contains 12 residues. Note on this clone: Antigen: not known.

The sample in question was peripheral blood, obtained on day 0 of AZD1222 vaccination. The rearrangement uses TRBV12-3 or TRBV12-4 and TRBJ1-5; possible D gene TRBD1, 5 bases. The TCR originated in an adult in good health. This CDR3 reads CASSFRDKAQHF. CDR3 nucleotide sequence: TGTGCCAGCAGTTTCAGGGATAAGGCCCAGCATTTT.